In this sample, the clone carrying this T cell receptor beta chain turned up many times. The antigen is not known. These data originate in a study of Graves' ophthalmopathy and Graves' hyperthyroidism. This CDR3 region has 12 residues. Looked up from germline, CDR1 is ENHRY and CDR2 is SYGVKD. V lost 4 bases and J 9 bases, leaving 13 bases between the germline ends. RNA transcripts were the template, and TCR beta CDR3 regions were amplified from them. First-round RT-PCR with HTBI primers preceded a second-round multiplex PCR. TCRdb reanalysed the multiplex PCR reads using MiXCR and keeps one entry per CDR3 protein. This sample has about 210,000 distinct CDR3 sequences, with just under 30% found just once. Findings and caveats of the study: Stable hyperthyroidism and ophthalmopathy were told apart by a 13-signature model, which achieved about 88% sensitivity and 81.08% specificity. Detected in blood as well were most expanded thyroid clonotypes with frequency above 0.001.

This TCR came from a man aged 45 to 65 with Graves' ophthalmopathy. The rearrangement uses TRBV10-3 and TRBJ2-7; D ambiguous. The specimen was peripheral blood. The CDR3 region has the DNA TGTGCCATCAGTGCAATGGGTCACGGGCAGTACTTC. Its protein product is CAISAMGHGQYF.